These 25 T cell receptor beta chains originate from one sample sequenced in a study of blood T cell repertoires in COVID-19. Data came from immunoSEQ multiplex PCR; TCRdb stores just in-frame clones and leaves some out. The table records about 140,000 clones, around 86% of them present only once. The sample comprised peripheral blood. Receptors were obtained from an elderly woman with acute or convalescent COVID-19.

CDR3 in amino acids: CASSAARLAGGPDEQFF. As DNA, the CDR3 is TGTGCCAGCAGTGCAGCCCGACTAGCGGGGGGGCCCGATGAGCAGTTCTTC. J is TRBJ2-1 and V is TRBV27; the match to TRBD2 covers 14 bases. The CDR3 covers 17 residues. Germline V CDR1 and CDR2: MNHEY, SMNVEV (reference sequence). Trimming took 5 bases from V and 8 from J; bases not matched to a gene: 11.

The gene calls are TRBV18 and TRBJ1-1, with TRBD1 as a possible D gene (5 bases). Germline assignment: CDR1 KGHSH and CDR2 LQKENI. CDR3 length equals 15 residues. V was clipped by 2 bases and J by 0 bases, with 10 bases between them. The CDR3 spells CASSPFPGLNTEAFF. DNA of the CDR3: TGTGCCAGCTCACCATTTCCAGGGCTGAACACTGAAGCTTTCTTT.

This chain joins TRBV7-9 and TRBJ1-2; D is ambiguous. Per germline, CDR1 SEHNR and CDR2 FQNEAQ (reference sequence). The CDR3 is made up of 12 amino acids. The V gene lost 1 base and the J gene lost 4 bases, with 4 bases spanning the gap. CDR3 nucleotide sequence: TGTGCCAGCAGCTTAGATCTCTATGGCTACACCTTC. Translation gives CASSLDLYGYTF.

V gene TRBV6-2 or TRBV6-3 combines with J gene TRBJ2-7, with D perhaps matching TRBD2 (5 bases). From germline, CDR1 is MNHEY and CDR2 SVGEGT. The V gene lost 0 bases and the J gene lost 2 bases, with 8 bases spanning the gap. This CDR3 is 14 amino acids long. The CDR3 DNA is TGTGCCAGCAGTTACTCGTACGGGGCCTACGAGCAGTACTTC. Translation gives CASSYSYGAYEQYF.

This clone was seen a handful of times. Here the CDR3 reads CASSSDGITEAFF. The CDR3, as DNA: TGTGCCAGCAGTTCCGACGGGATCACTGAAGCTTTCTTT. The chain couples TRBV12-3 or TRBV12-4 to TRBJ1-1; D gene uncertain. The CDR3 spans 13 residues. Trimming cost V 4 bases and J 4 bases, with 10 bases left between them.

This clone was seen a single time. This chain joins TRBV12-3 or TRBV12-4 and TRBJ2-7, with 7 positions matching TRBD1. There are 13 residues in the CDR3. V shed 4 bases and J 5 bases; nucleotides not matched to a gene: 5. This CDR3 reads CASSSTGYHEQYF. The CDR3 nucleotides read TGTGCCAGCAGTTCGACAGGGTATCACGAGCAGTACTTC.

The rearrangement joins TRBV18 to TRBJ1-5, with a tentative D call TRBD1 (5 bases). Germline V gene data show CDR1 as KGHSH and CDR2 as LQKENI. V dropped 3 bases and J dropped 2 bases, with 17 bases sitting between them. This CDR3 comprises 17 residues. CDR3 loop: CASSPGLAGQGNQPQHF. In nucleotides, the CDR3 is TGTGCCAGCTCACCCGGGTTGGCAGGGCAGGGCAATCAGCCCCAGCATTTT.

The V and J genes are TRBV2 and TRBJ2-3; TRBD2 agrees at 10 bases. This CDR3 is built from 14 residues. Germline CDR1 reads SNHLY; CDR2 reads FYNNEI. Trimming cost V 9 bases and J 3 bases; bases outside gene matches: 6. The chain's CDR3 is CARGSTSGTDTQYF. The CDR3 region has the DNA TGTGCCAGAGGATCGACTAGCGGGACAGATACGCAGTATTTT.

V is TRBV11-2 and J is TRBJ1-4, with D possibly TRBD1 on 6 matching bases. V lost 4 bases to trimming and J lost 6 bases, with 15 bases between them. Germline CDR1 reads SGHAT; CDR2 reads FQNNGV. The CDR3 covers 15 residues. The CDR3 nucleotides are TGTGCCAGCAGCTCCCCCGGCAGGGGAGATGAAAAACTGTTTTTT. As protein: CASSSPGRGDEKLFF. Combining the CDR3 with reference TRBV11-2 and TRBJ1-4 gives the whole variable domain EAGVAQSPRYKIIEKRQSVAFWCNPISGHATLYWYQQILGQGPKLLIQFQNNGVVDDSQLPKDRFSAERLKGVDSTLKIQPAKLEDSAVYLCASSSPGRGDEKLFFGSGTQLSVL.

This chain connects TRBV2 to TRBJ1-2; D possibly corresponds to TRBD1 (6 bases). Trimming left V 11 bases short and J 4 bases short, with 14 bases between. CDR3 size: 12 residues. Germline loops: CDR1 SNHLY, CDR2 FYNNEI. CDR3 sequence (DNA): TGTGCCCGGGGGGGCTTTAGCTATGGCTACACCTTC. Translating gives CARGGFSYGYTF.

This clone was seen only a few times. CDR3 region: CASMMTGGAFEQYF. The CDR3 DNA reads TGTGCCAGCATGATGACAGGGGGCGCATTCGAGCAGTACTTC. The gene calls are TRBV6-6 and TRBJ2-7; 10 bases line up with TRBD1. With V trimmed by 7 bases and J by 6 bases, 9 bases remained unmatched. CDR1 is MNHNY and CDR2 is SVGAGI in the germline V gene (reference sequence). This CDR3 has 14 amino acids.

The CDR3 DNA reads TGTGCCAGCAGCTCACTACTAGCGGGGGCTGGAGATACGCAGTATTTT. It yields the protein CASSSLLAGAGDTQYF. J is TRBJ2-3 and V is TRBV6-2 or TRBV6-3; 11 nucleotides line up with TRBD2. Losses at the gene ends were 6 bases for V and 5 bases for J; bases not matched to a gene: 10. The germline V gene has CDR1 MNHEY and CDR2 SVGEGT. This CDR3 is built from 16 residues.

Here the CDR3 reads CASSQEGLRGSYNEQFF. For the CDR3, the DNA is TGCGCCAGCAGCCAAGAAGGACTGAGGGGGTCCTACAATGAGCAGTTCTTC. The chain recombines TRBV4-1 with TRBJ2-1; possible D gene TRBD1, 6 bases. This CDR3 is 17 amino acids long. V was trimmed by 0 bases and J by 1 base, leaving 13 bases between them. From germline, CDR1 is MGHRA and CDR2 YSYEKL.

This clone was picked up a small number of times. The chain uses TRBV19 and TRBJ1-5; 7 bases fit TRBD1. The germline V gene has CDR1 LNHDA and CDR2 SQIVND (reference sequence). The trim removed 4 bases at V and 0 bases at J, leaving 3 bases unmatched. This CDR3 has 15 amino acids. CDR3 bases: TGTGCCAGTAGTAAATGGGACAGTAGCAATCAGCCCCAGCATTTT. Translated, it gives CASSKWDSSNQPQHF.

The chain recombines TRBV7-7 with TRBJ1-3; D is unresolved. The V gene's germline CDR1 is SSHAT and CDR2 FNYEAQ (reference sequence). V dropped 5 bases and J dropped 2 bases, with 10 bases sitting between them. The CDR3 is 14 residues long. CDR3 DNA sequence: TGTGCCAGCAGCCCGGTAGGAGCTGGAAACACCATATATTTT. Translation: CASSPVGAGNTIYF.

The V and J genes are TRBV5-4 and TRBJ2-5; 9 bases are shared with TRBD1. Trimming removed 2 bases from V and 4 bases from J; junction bases left unmatched: 3. Germline loops: CDR1 SGHNT, CDR2 YYREEE (reference sequence). This CDR3 has 14 amino acids. The CDR3 region has the DNA TGTGCCAGCAGCTTAGACAGGGGGACAGAGACCCAGTACTTC. This encodes CASSLDRGTETQYF.

The V call is TRBV5-1, the J call TRBJ1-2, with 9 bases lining up with TRBD1. V lost 4 bases and J lost 6; bases outside the gene matches: 10. The CDR3 sequence is 15 residues long. Per germline, CDR1 SGHRS and CDR2 YFSETQ. CDR3 loop: CASSPMTGGEDGYTF. CDR3 in DNA: TGCGCCAGCAGCCCCATGACAGGGGGAGAGGATGGCTACACCTTC.

The rearrangement joins TRBV30 to TRBJ2-1, with TRBD2 identical over 14 bases. This CDR3 spans 14 amino acids. With V trimmed by 5 bases and J by 10 bases, 7 bases remained unmatched. Germline V lookup: CDR1 GTSNPN, CDR2 SVGIG (reference sequence). The CDR3 sequence: CAWDGTSGGREQFF. The CDR3 DNA is TGTGCCTGGGACGGGACTAGCGGGGGCAGGGAGCAGTTCTTC.

This clone turned up a few times. The chain joins TRBV6-4 to TRBJ1-1; 7 bases fit TRBD1. Looked up from germline, CDR1 is MRHNA and CDR2 is SNTAGT. V dropped 4 bases and J dropped 3; count of bases not matched to a gene: 8. The CDR3 length is 15 residues. Here the CDR3 reads CASSVGRQGDTEAFF. In nucleotides, the CDR3 is TGTGCCAGCAGTGTGGGGAGACAGGGAGACACTGAAGCTTTCTTT.

The chain recombines TRBV3-1 (or the pseudogene TRBV3-2) with TRBJ2-1; D ambiguous. Germline V gene lookup returns CDR1 LGHDT and CDR2 YNNKEL (reference sequence). This CDR3 has 12 amino acids. V was trimmed by 4 bases and J by 7 bases, leaving 8 bases between them. The CDR3 DNA follows: TGTGCCAGCAGCCCTAACGGTAATGAGCAGTTCTTC. Protein sequence: CASSPNGNEQFF.

This clone was counted between two and nine times. The rearrangement joins TRBV30 to TRBJ1-6; D is perhaps TRBD1 (5 bases). The CDR3 is 13 amino acids. V was shortened by 0 bases and J by 6 bases, with 6 bases between the two germline ends. Looked up from germline, CDR1 is GTSNPN and CDR2 is SVGIG (reference sequence). The CDR3 DNA reads as TGTGCCTGGAGTGTACAGGTTAATTCACCCCTCCACTTT. Encoded protein: CAWSVQVNSPLHF.

The V and J genes are TRBV19 and TRBJ2-3; TRBD2 agrees at 7 bases. The V and J ends lost 8 bases and 1 base, in that order; junction bases with no gene match: 9. CDR1 is LNHDA, CDR2 SQIVND, per germline (reference sequence). The CDR3 spans 15 residues. This chain's CDR3 is CASCRGGGGTDTQYF. For the CDR3, the DNA is TGTGCCAGTTGCCGAGGCGGGGGAGGCACAGATACGCAGTATTTT.

This clone was detected only a few times. This chain connects TRBV5-4 to TRBJ2-3; 12 bases match TRBD2. CDR3 length: 17 amino acids. J lost 4 bases, V lost 0 bases, and 6 bases had no gene match. Germline-derived CDR1 and CDR2 are SGHNT and YYREEE (reference sequence). CDR3 coding DNA: TGTGCCAGCAGCTTGGGGCTAGCGGGGGGGGCCGCAGATACGCAGTATTTT. It codes for CASSLGLAGGAADTQYF.

V and J are TRBV4-1 and TRBJ2-1, with TRBD2 as a possible D gene (5 bases). Between the trimmed V and J ends, which lost 1 base and 2 bases, there was a span of 9 bases. This CDR3 comprises 15 residues. Germline V gene lookup returns CDR1 MGHRA and CDR2 YSYEKL. CDR3 loop: CASSQVGETYNEQFF. CDR3 coding DNA: TGCGCCAGCAGCCAAGTTGGGGAGACCTACAATGAGCAGTTCTTC.

CDR3 sequence: CASSPTGGTQYF. CDR3 nucleotide sequence: TGTGCCAGCAGCCCTACCGGGGGTACGCAGTATTTT. V is TRBV3-1 (or the pseudogene TRBV3-2) and J is TRBJ2-3, with D possibly matching TRBD2 (6 bases). Germline assignment: CDR1 LGHDT and CDR2 YNNKEL (reference sequence). V lost 4 bases to trimming and J lost 8 bases, with 10 bases between them. The CDR3 extends over 12 amino acids.